This TCR beta chain stems from a study of blood T cells in healthy people across ages. In germline, CDR1 is LGHDT, CDR2 YNNKEL (reference sequence). CDR3 length: 17 amino acids. V dropped 0 bases and J dropped 5; count of bases not matched to a gene: 3. PCR was performed a second time for about 7 to 12 cycles using a sample-barcoded 5' primer and a J-beta primer mix. TCRdb re-called the 5' RACE reads with MiXCR, one entry per CDR3 protein. This sample yields 750,000 to 950,000 distinct CDR3 sequences, of which around 25% are seen a single time; approximately 2.9% belongs to the top ten. These data were also filed under a second study, of T cells of mothers and their children.

The TCR sequence derives from a boy younger than 18 in good health. The chain couples TRBV3-1 to TRBJ2-5, with TRBD2 matching 16 bases. Sample: blood. The CDR3 region has the DNA TGTGCCAGCAGCCAAGATGGGACTAGCGGGGGGGCGGAGACCCAGTACTTC. This translates into CASSQDGTSGGAETQYF.